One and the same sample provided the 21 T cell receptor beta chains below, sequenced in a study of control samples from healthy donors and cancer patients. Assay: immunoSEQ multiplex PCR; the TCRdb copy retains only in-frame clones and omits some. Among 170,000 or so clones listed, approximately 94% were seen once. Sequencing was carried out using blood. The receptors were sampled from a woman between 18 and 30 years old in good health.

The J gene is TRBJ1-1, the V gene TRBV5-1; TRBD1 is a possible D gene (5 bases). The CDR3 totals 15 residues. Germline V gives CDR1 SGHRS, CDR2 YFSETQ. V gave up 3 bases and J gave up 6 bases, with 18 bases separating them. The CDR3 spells CASSSTDVGGAEAFF. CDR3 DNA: TGCGCCAGCAGCTCGACCGATGTCGGGGGGGCTGAAGCTTTCTTT.

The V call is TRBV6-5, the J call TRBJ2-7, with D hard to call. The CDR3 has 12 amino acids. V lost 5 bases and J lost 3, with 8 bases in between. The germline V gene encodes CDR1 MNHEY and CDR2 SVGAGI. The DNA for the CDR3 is TGTGCCAGCAGTCGCTCTGGCTACGAGCAGTACTTC. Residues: CASSRSGYEQYF.

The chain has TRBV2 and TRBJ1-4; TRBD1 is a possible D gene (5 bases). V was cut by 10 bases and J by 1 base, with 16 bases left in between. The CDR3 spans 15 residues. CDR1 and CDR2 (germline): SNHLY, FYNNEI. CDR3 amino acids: CATSEGVRTNEKLFF. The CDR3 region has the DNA TGTGCCACCTCAGAAGGGGTTAGAACTAATGAAAAACTGTTTTTT.

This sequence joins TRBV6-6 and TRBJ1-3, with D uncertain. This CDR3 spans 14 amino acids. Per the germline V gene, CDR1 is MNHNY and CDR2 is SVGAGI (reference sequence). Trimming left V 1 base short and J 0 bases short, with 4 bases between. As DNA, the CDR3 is TGTGCCAGCAGTTACTTATACTCTGGAAACACCATATATTTT. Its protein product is CASSYLYSGNTIYF.

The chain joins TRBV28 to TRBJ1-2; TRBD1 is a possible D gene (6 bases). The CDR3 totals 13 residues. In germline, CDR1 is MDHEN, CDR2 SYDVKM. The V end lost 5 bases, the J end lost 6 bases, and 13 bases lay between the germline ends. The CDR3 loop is CASSQGGYNGYTF. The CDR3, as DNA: TGTGCCAGCAGTCAAGGGGGATATAATGGCTACACCTTC.

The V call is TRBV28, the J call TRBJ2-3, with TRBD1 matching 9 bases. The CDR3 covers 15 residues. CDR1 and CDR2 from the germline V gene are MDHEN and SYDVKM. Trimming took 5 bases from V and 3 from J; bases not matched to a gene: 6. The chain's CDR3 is CASSLPGQGTDTQYF. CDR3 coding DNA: TGTGCCAGCAGTCTACCGGGACAGGGTACAGATACGCAGTATTTT.

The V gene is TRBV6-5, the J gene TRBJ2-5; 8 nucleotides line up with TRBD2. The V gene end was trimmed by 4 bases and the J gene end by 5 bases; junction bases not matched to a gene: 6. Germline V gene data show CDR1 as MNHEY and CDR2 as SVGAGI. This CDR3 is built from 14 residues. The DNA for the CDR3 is TGTGCCAGCAGTTTATCGGGGGGGCGGGAGACCCAGTACTTC. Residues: CASSLSGGRETQYF.

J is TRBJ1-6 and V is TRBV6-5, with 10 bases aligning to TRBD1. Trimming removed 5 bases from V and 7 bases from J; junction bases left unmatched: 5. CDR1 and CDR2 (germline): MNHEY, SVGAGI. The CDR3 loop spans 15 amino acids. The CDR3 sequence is CASSQPGQGNSPLHF. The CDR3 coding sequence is TGTGCCAGCAGTCAGCCGGGACAGGGGAATTCACCCCTCCACTTT.

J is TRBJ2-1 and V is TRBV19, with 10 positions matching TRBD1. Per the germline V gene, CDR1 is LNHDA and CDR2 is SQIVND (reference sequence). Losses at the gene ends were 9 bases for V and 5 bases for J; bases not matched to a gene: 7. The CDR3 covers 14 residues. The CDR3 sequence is CASSRQGANNEQFF. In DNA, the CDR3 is TGTGCCAGCAGTCGACAGGGGGCTAACAATGAGCAGTTCTTC.

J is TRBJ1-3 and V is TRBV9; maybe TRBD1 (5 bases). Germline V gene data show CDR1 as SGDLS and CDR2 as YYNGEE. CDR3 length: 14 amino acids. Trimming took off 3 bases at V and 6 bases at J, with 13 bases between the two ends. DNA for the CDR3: TGTGCCAGCAGCGCGGGGCAGATAGAAAACACCATATATTTT. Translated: CASSAGQIENTIYF.

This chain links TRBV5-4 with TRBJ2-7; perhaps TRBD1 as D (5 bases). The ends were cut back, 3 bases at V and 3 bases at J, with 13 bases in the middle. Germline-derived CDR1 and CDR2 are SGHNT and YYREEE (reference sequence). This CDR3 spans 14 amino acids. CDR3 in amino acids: CASSSADSLYEQYF. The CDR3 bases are TGTGCCAGCAGCTCAGCCGACAGTCTCTACGAGCAGTACTTC.

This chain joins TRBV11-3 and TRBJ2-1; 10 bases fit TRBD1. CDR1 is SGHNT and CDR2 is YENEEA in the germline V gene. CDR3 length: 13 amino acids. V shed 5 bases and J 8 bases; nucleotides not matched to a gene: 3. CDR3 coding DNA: TGTGCCAGCAGCCAGGGACAGGGGTATGAGCAGTTCTTC. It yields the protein CASSQGQGYEQFF. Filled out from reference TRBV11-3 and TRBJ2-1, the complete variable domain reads EAGVVQSPRYKIIEKKQPVAFWCNPISGHNTLYWYLQNLGQGPELLIRYENEEAVDDSQLPKDRFSAERLKGVDSTLKIQPAELGDSAVYLCASSQGQGYEQFFGPGTRLTVL.

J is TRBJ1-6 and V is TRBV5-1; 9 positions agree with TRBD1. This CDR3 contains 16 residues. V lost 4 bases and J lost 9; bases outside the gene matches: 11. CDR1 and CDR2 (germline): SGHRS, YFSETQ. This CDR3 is CASSLTTDRGISPLHF. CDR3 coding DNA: TGCGCCAGCAGCCTAACGACGGACAGGGGAATTTCACCCCTCCACTTT. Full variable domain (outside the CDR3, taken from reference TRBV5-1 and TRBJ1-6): KAGVTQTPRYLIKTRGQQVTLSCSPISGHRSVSWYQQTPGQGLQFLFEYFSETQRNKGNFPGRFSGRQFSNSRSEMNVSTLELGDSALYLCASSLTTDRGISPLHFGNGTRLTVT.

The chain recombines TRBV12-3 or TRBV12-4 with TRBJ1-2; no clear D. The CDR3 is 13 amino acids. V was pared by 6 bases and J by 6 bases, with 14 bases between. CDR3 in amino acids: CASSLTGLDGYTF. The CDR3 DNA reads TGTGCCAGCAGCCTCACGGGTTTGGATGGCTACACCTTC.

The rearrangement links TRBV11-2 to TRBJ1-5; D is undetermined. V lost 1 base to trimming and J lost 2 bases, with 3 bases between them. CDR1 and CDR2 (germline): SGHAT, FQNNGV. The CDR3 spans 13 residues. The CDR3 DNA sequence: TGTGCCAGCAGCTTAGCCGGCAATCAGCCCCAGCATTTT. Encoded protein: CASSLAGNQPQHF.

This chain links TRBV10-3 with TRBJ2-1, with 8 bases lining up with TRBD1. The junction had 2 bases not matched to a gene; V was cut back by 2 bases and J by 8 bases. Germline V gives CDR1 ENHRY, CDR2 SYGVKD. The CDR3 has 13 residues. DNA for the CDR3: TGTGCCATCAGTGAGGGACAGGGCGATGAGCAGTTCTTC. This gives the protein CAISEGQGDEQFF.

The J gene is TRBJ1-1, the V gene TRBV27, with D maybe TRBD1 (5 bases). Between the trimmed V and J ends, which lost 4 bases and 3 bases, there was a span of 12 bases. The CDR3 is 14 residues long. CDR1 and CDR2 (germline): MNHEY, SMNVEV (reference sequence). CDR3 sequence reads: CASSSSGLYTEAFF. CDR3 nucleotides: TGTGCCAGCAGTTCTTCAGGGTTATACACTGAAGCTTTCTTT.

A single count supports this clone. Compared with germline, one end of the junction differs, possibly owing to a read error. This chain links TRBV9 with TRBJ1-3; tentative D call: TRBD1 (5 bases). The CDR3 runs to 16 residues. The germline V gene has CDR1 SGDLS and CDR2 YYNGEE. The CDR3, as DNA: TGTGCCAGCAGTAGGGTTCAGGGAGGCTCTGGAAACGCCATATATTTT. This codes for CASSRVQGGSGNAIYF.

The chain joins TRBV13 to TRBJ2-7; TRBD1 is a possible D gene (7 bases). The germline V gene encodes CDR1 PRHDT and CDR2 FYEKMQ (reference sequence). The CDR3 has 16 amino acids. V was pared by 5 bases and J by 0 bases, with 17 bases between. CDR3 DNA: TGTGCCAGCAGCCTCAACAGGGGAGGTATCTCCTACGAGCAGTACTTC. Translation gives CASSLNRGGISYEQYF.

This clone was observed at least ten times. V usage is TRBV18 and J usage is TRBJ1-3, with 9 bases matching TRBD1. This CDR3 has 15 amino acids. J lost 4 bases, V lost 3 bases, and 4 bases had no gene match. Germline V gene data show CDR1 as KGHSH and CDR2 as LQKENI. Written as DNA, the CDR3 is TGTGCCAGCTCACCGGGACAGGGAGGAGGAAACACCATATATTTT. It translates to CASSPGQGGGNTIYF.

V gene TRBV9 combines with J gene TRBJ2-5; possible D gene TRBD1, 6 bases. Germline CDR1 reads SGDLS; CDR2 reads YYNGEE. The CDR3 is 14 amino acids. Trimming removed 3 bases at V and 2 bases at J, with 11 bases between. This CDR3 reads CASSDRTEQETQYF. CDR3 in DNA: TGTGCCAGCAGCGATAGGACAGAGCAAGAGACCCAGTACTTC.